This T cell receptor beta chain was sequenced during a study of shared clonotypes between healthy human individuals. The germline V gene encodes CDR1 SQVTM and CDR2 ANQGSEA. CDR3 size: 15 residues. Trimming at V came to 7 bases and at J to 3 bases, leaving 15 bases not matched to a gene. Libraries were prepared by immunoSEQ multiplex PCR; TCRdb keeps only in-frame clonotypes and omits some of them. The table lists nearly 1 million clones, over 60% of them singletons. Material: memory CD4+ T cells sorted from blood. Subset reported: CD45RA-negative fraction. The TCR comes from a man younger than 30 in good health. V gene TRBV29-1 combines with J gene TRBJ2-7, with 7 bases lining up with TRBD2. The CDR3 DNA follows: TGCAGCGGGAGGAGGGGAGGGGACTTAAGCTACGAGCAGTACTTC. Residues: CSGRRGGDLSYEQYF.